The 27 T cell receptor beta chains listed next were all sequenced from one sample in a study of T cell changes during pregnancy in multiple sclerosis (dated by TCRdb to the late 2010s). The library was made by the immunoSEQ multiplex PCR assay. The source is immuneACCESS, and TCRdb retained only in-frame sequences with V and J called. Part of the clones is not carried over; for the studies checked, unresolved V genes explain less than half of this, and the remainder is unexplained. This sample is represented by more than 55,000 clones; over 85% of them were singletons. Of the sample, roughly 1.2% falls within the top ten clones. This material consisted of peripheral blood, taken in the third trimester of pregnancy. The receptors derive from a female donor with multiple sclerosis, enrolled in a pregnancy study.

In its sample, this clone was seen once. The chain combines TRBV27 with TRBJ2-5; 11 bases are shared with TRBD2. The CDR3 loop spans 14 amino acids. In germline, CDR1 is MNHEY, CDR2 SMNVEV (reference sequence). Germline trimming cut 6 bases from V and 6 bases from J; bases unmatched to any gene: 6. The CDR3 protein is CASRGSGRVKTQYF. CDR3 sequence (DNA): TGTGCCAGCAGGGGTAGCGGGAGGGTGAAGACCCAGTACTTC.

This clone was seen only once. This chain links TRBV28 with TRBJ2-7; 7 bases are shared with TRBD2. The CDR3 totals 14 residues. Germline-derived CDR1 and CDR2 are MDHEN and SYDVKM. Trimming at V came to 2 bases and at J to 2 bases, leaving 3 bases not matched to a gene. For the CDR3, the DNA is TGTGCCAGCAGTTTAGGGCTAGCGGCCTACGAGCAGTACTTC. This gives the protein CASSLGLAAYEQYF.

The rearrangement joins TRBV5-1 to TRBJ1-1, with 9 bases lining up with TRBD1. Germline V gives CDR1 SGHRS, CDR2 YFSETQ. There are 15 residues in the CDR3. V lost 2 bases and J lost 3; bases outside the gene matches: 5. The CDR3 is CASSLLTGGYTEAFF. The CDR3 nucleotides read TGCGCCAGCAGCTTACTAACAGGGGGCTACACTGAAGCTTTCTTT.

The V and J genes are TRBV30 and TRBJ2-1; TRBD2 matches 7 bases. Germline CDR1 and CDR2: GTSNPN and SVGIG (reference sequence). J gave up 2 bases and V 4 bases, and 8 bases lay outside the gene matches. The CDR3 totals 15 residues. This CDR3 is CAWMIGGGPYNEQFF. Written as DNA, the CDR3 is TGTGCCTGGATGATCGGGGGAGGGCCCTACAATGAGCAGTTCTTC.

The chain recombines TRBV30 with TRBJ2-5; D unclear. The V gene's germline CDR1 is GTSNPN and CDR2 SVGIG (reference sequence). This CDR3 comprises 12 residues. The germline V and J ends were trimmed by 0 bases and 3 bases, with 5 bases remaining between them. The DNA for the CDR3 is TGTGCCTGGAGTGTAATAGAAGAGACCCAGTACTTC. The encoded protein is CAWSVIEETQYF.

The V gene is TRBV6-6, the J gene TRBJ1-5; TRBD1 agrees at 7 bases. The CDR3 spans 15 residues. Germline trimming cut 2 bases from V and 3 bases from J; bases unmatched to any gene: 4. The germline V gene encodes CDR1 MNHNY and CDR2 SVGAGI (reference sequence). CDR3 loop: CASSYPDRDNQPQHF. In DNA form, the CDR3 reads TGTGCCAGCAGTTACCCAGACAGGGACAATCAGCCCCAGCATTTT.

V usage is TRBV7-9 and J usage is TRBJ1-1; TRBD1 aligns across 7 bases. The germline V gene has CDR1 SEHNR and CDR2 FQNEAQ (reference sequence). J lost 1 base, V lost 5 bases, and 4 bases had no gene match. The CDR3 contains 14 residues. Written as DNA, the CDR3 is TGTGCCAGCAGCCCGTCAGGGGGGAACACTGAAGCTTTCTTT. Translated: CASSPSGGNTEAFF.

The chain couples TRBV2 to TRBJ2-5; D may be TRBD2 (6 bases). CDR1 SNHLY and CDR2 FYNNEI come from the germline V gene. V lost 8 bases and J 3 bases, leaving 13 bases between the germline ends. CDR3 length: 13 residues. CDR3 in DNA: TGTGCCAGCGCTGCCCGGAGGGAAGAGACCCAGTACTTC. The encoded protein is CASAARREETQYF.

The V and J genes are TRBV30 and TRBJ1-2, with D hard to call. There are 15 residues in the CDR3. V dropped 2 bases and J dropped 0 bases, with 13 bases sitting between them. Germline V gene lookup returns CDR1 GTSNPN and CDR2 SVGIG (reference sequence). The CDR3 region is CAWSQRQAANYGYTF. CDR3 nucleotides: TGTGCCTGGAGTCAGCGGCAGGCCGCTAACTATGGCTACACCTTC.

V usage is TRBV6-5 and J usage is TRBJ2-3, with D perhaps TRBD1 (6 bases). Germline V lookup: CDR1 MNHEY, CDR2 SVGAGI. Trimming cost V 10 bases and J 2 bases, with 13 bases left between them. This CDR3 region has 13 residues. The CDR3 bases are TGTGCCACCTCCGACAGGAACACAGATACGCAGTATTTT. Translated, it gives CATSDRNTDTQYF.

This chain joins TRBV10-1 and TRBJ2-2; 7 nucleotides align to TRBD1. Germline V gives CDR1 WNHNN, CDR2 SYGVQD (reference sequence). There are 17 residues in the CDR3. Trimming took 3 bases from V and 4 from J; bases not matched to a gene: 11. CDR3 nucleotides: TGCGCCAGCAGTGACCCAAACAGGGGCAAAGGCACCGGGGAGCTGTTTTTT. Protein: CASSDPNRGKGTGELFF.

The chain is built from TRBV6-5 and TRBJ2-3; 7 nucleotides agree with TRBD1. V lost 1 base to trimming and J lost 4 bases; unmatched junction nucleotides: 8. The CDR3 is 16 residues long. Germline V gene sequence: CDR1 MNHEY, CDR2 SVGAGI. CDR3 coding DNA: TGTGCCAGCAGTTACTACCAGGGCCAGGGGGCAGATACGCAGTATTTT. Translated: CASSYYQGQGADTQYF.

This sequence joins TRBV10-3 and TRBJ1-1, with 7 bases lining up with TRBD1. Germline V lookup: CDR1 ENHRY, CDR2 SYGVKD. V shed 7 bases, J shed 2 bases, and the junction held 7 bases outside the gene matches. This CDR3 has 14 amino acids. This CDR3 is CAITGGQANTEAFF. As DNA, the CDR3 is TGTGCCATCACGGGTGGACAGGCCAACACTGAAGCTTTCTTT.

The chain is built from TRBV29-1 and TRBJ1-2, with D hard to call. Germline CDR1 and CDR2: SQVTM and ANQGSEA. This CDR3 is 13 amino acids long. Trimming left V 4 bases short and J 2 bases short, with 11 bases between. The CDR3 here is CSVAGILNYGYTF. CDR3 DNA sequence: TGCAGCGTTGCCGGGATACTCAACTATGGCTACACCTTC. The complete variable domain, with remaining parts taken from reference TRBV29-1 and TRBJ1-2, reads SAVISQKPSRDICQRGTSLTIQCQVDSQVTMMFWYRQQPGQSLTLIATANQGSEATYESGFVIDKFPISRPNLTFSTLTVSNMSPEDSSIYLCSVAGILNYGYTFGSGTRLTVV.

The chain carries TRBV7-8 and TRBJ2-7; 11 bases are a match to TRBD2. The CDR3 covers 16 residues. Germline values: CDR1 SGHVS, CDR2 FQNEAQ. Losses at the gene ends were 3 bases for V and 0 bases for J; bases not matched to a gene: 4. CDR3 DNA: TGTGCCAGCAGCTTTAGCGGGAGGGCCCTCTCCTACGAGCAGTACTTC. Protein product: CASSFSGRALSYEQYF. Variable domain in full (rest from reference TRBV7-8 and TRBJ2-7): GAGVSQSPRYKVAKRGQDVALRCDPISGHVSLFWYQQALGQGPEFLTYFQNEAQLDKSGLPSDRFFAERPEGSVSTLKIQRTQQEDSAVYLCASSFSGRALSYEQYFGPGTRLTVT.

V gene TRBV5-1 combines with J gene TRBJ2-1; 7 positions match TRBD2. Germline V gene data show CDR1 as SGHRS and CDR2 as YFSETQ. This CDR3 comprises 15 residues. V gave up 0 bases and J gave up 2 bases; unmatched junction bases: 2. This CDR3 reads CASSLGGGTYNEQFF. DNA for the CDR3: TGCGCCAGCAGCTTGGGCGGGGGTACCTACAATGAGCAGTTCTTC.

J is TRBJ2-1 and V is TRBV5-1, with 10 nucleotides matching TRBD2. V lost 0 bases to trimming and J lost 5 bases; unmatched junction nucleotides: 2. CDR1 SGHRS and CDR2 YFSETQ come from the germline V gene. The CDR3 consists of 15 residues. In DNA form, the CDR3 reads TGCGCCAGCAGCTTGGGGACTAGCGGAAACAATGAGCAGTTCTTC. Its translation: CASSLGTSGNNEQFF.

This chain links TRBV5-1 with TRBJ2-7; D might be TRBD2 (5 bases). The CDR3 totals 14 residues. V was pared by 0 bases and J by 2 bases, with 9 bases between. Germline CDR1 reads SGHRS; CDR2 reads YFSETQ. CDR3 amino acids: CASSLGFGTYEQYF. CDR3 in DNA: TGCGCCAGCAGCTTGGGGTTCGGGACCTACGAGCAGTACTTC.

The chain couples TRBV10-3 to TRBJ1-5; D might be TRBD1 (6 bases). Trimming took 7 bases from V and 4 from J, leaving 14 bases between them. From germline, CDR1 is ENHRY and CDR2 SYGVKD. The CDR3 extends over 14 amino acids. CDR3 amino acids: CAINDGQPNQPQHF. In DNA form, the CDR3 reads TGTGCCATCAATGACGGACAGCCTAATCAGCCCCAGCATTTT.

This chain uses TRBV6-5 with TRBJ1-1; D remains unclear. The CDR3 extends over 12 amino acids. Germline V gene lookup returns CDR1 MNHEY and CDR2 SVGAGI. V shed 0 bases and J shed 8 bases, with 7 bases lying between them. This CDR3 reads CASSYSRQEAFF. CDR3 nucleotide sequence: TGTGCCAGCAGTTACTCGAGGCAGGAAGCTTTCTTT.

This CDR3 reads CASSGGFSYNEQFF. The CDR3 region has the DNA TGCGCCAGCAGCGGAGGGTTTTCCTACAATGAGCAGTTCTTC. The rearrangement links TRBV5-1 to TRBJ2-1; TRBD2 might be the D (6 bases). This CDR3 region has 14 residues. Germline V gene sequence: CDR1 SGHRS, CDR2 YFSETQ. The germline V and J ends were trimmed by 4 bases and 1 base, with 9 bases remaining between them. The full variable domain, rest sourced from reference TRBV5-1 and TRBJ2-1, is KAGVTQTPRYLIKTRGQQVTLSCSPISGHRSVSWYQQTPGQGLQFLFEYFSETQRNKGNFPGRFSGRQFSNSRSEMNVSTLELGDSALYLCASSGGFSYNEQFFGPGTRLTVL.

V and J are TRBV4-2 and TRBJ1-1, with 9 bases lining up with TRBD1. The CDR3 has 16 residues. Germline loops: CDR1 LGHNA, CDR2 YNFKEQ. Trimming took 4 bases from V and 1 from J; bases not matched to a gene: 7. This chain's CDR3 is CASSPNRGRPNTEAFF. In nucleotides, the CDR3 is TGTGCCAGCAGCCCGAACAGGGGGCGTCCGAACACTGAAGCTTTCTTT.

The rearrangement joins TRBV14 to TRBJ2-5, with TRBD1 matching 8 bases. In germline, CDR1 is SGHDN, CDR2 FVKESK. The CDR3 loop spans 16 amino acids. Trimming took 1 base from V and 4 from J; bases not matched to a gene: 8. The CDR3 here is CASSQGTGRSGETQYF. The CDR3 DNA sequence: TGTGCCAGCAGCCAAGGGACAGGGCGATCAGGAGAGACCCAGTACTTC.

The chain is built from TRBV7-9 and TRBJ2-2, with D perhaps TRBD2 (6 bases). The germline V gene has CDR1 SEHNR and CDR2 FQNEAQ (reference sequence). This CDR3 is built from 15 residues. Trimming removed 6 bases from V and 2 bases from J, with 13 bases in between. CDR3 coding DNA: TGTGCCAGCAGGAAAGTGGGGGGAAACACCGGGGAGCTGTTTTTT. This translates into CASRKVGGNTGELFF.

V is TRBV19 and J is TRBJ1-5; D is possibly TRBD1 (5 bases). V was pared by 1 base and J by 5 bases, with 9 bases between. This CDR3 is built from 14 residues. CDR1 is LNHDA, CDR2 SQIVND, per germline (reference sequence). CDR3 in DNA: TGTGCCAGTAGTATAGCGGGGGAGGATCAGCCCCAGCATTTT. Translating it yields CASSIAGEDQPQHF. The variable domain in full, completed from reference TRBV19 and TRBJ1-5, reads DGGITQSPKYLFRKEGQNVTLSCEQNLNHDAMYWYRQDPGQGLRLIYYSQIVNDFQKGDIAEGYSVSREKKESFPLTVTSAQKNPTAFYLCASSIAGEDQPQHFGDGTRLSIL.

This chain links TRBV18 with TRBJ2-1; possible D gene TRBD2, 7 bases. V dropped 4 bases and J dropped 3 bases, with 13 bases sitting between them. The CDR3 is made up of 15 amino acids. CDR1 and CDR2 (germline): KGHSH, LQKENI. CDR3 sequence reads: CASSRGEGGYNEQFF. The CDR3 region has the DNA TGTGCCAGCTCACGCGGGGAGGGGGGCTACAATGAGCAGTTCTTC.

The gene calls are TRBV4-1 and TRBJ2-1, with TRBD2 matching over 11 bases. The CDR3 is 17 amino acids. With 1 base clipped from V and 9 bases from J, the junction kept 11 bases outside the gene matches. CDR1 MGHRA and CDR2 YSYEKL come from the germline V gene. CDR3 bases: TGCGCCAGCAGCCAAGCCGGAAGACTAGCGGGAACTGGTGAGCAGTTCTTC. This sequence encodes CASSQAGRLAGTGEQFF.